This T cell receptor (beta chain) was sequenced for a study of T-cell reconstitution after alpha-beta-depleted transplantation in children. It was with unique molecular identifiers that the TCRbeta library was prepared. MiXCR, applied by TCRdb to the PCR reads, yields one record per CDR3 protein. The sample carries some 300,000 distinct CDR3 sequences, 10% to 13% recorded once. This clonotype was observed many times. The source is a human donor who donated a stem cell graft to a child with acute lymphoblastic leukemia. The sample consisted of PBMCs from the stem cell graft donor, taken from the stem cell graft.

CDR3 sequence: CASSLGTAKETQYF. CDR3 coding DNA: TGCGCCAGCAGCTTGGGGACAGCCAAAGAGACCCAGTACTTC. V is TRBV5-1 and J is TRBJ2-5; D might be TRBD1 (6 bases). The CDR3 is 14 amino acids. Germline lookup yields CDR1 SGHRS and CDR2 YFSETQ. Trimming took off 0 bases at V and 3 bases at J, with 9 bases between the two ends.